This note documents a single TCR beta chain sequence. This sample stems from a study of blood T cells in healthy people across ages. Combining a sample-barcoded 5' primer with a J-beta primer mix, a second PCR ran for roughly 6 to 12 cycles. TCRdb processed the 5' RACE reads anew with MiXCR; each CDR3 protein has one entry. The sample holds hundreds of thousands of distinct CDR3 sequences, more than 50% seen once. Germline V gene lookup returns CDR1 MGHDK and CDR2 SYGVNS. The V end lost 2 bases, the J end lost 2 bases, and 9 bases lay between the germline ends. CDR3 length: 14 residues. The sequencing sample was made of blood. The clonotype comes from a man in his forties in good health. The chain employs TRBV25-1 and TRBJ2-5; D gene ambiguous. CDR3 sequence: CASSERLIQETQYF. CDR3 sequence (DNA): TGTGCCAGCAGTGAAAGACTTATTCAAGAGACCCAGTACTTC.